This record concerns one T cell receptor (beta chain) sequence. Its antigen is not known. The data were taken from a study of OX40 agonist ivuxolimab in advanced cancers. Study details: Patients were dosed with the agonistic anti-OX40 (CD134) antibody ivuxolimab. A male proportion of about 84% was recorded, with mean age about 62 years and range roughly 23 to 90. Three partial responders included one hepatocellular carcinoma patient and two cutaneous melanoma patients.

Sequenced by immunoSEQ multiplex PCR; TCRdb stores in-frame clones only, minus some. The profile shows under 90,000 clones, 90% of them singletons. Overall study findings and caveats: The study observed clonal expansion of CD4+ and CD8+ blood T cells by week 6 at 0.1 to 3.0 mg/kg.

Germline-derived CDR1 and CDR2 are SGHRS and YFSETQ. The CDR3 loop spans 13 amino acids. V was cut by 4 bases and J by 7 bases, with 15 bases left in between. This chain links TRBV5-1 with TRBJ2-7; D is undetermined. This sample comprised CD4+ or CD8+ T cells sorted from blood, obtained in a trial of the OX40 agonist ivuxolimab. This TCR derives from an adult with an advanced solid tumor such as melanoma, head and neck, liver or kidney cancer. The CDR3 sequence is CASSVRDSSEQYF. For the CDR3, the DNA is TGCGCCAGCAGCGTGAGAGATTCGAGTGAGCAGTACTTC.